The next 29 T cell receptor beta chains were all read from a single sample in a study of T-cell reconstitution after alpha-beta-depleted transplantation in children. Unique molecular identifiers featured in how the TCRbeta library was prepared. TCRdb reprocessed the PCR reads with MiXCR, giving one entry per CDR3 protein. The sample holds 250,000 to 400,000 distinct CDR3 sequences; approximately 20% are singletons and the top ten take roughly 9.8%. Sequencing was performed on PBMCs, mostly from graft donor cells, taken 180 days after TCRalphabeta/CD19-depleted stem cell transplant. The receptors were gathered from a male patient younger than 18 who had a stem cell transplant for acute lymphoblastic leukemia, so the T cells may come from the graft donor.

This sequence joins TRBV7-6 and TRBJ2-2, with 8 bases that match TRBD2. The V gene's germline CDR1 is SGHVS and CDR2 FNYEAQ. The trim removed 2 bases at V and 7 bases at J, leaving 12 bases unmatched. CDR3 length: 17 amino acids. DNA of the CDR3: TGTGCCAGCAGCTTATTCCGTCCGGGAGGGCCCGGCGGGGAGCTGTTTTTT. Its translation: CASSLFRPGGPGGELFF. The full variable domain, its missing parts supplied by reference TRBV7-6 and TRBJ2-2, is GAGVSQSPRYKVTKRGQDVALRCDPISGHVSLYWYRQALGQGPEFLTYFNYEAQQDKSGLPNDRFSAERPEGSISTLTIQRTEQRDSAMYRCASSLFRPGGPGGELFFGEGSRLTVL.

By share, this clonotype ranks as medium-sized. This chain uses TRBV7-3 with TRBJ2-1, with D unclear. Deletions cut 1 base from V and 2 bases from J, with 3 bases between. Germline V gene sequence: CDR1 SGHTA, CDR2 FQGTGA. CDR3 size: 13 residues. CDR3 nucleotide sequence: TGTGCCAGCAGCTTAATCCCCTACAATGAGCAGTTCTTC. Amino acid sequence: CASSLIPYNEQFF.

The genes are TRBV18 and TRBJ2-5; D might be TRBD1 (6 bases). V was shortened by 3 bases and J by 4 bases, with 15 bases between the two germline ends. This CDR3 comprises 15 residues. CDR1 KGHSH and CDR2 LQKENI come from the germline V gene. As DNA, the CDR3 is TGTGCCAGCTCACCGCAACAGGGATTGACAGAGACCCAGTACTTC. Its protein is CASSPQQGLTETQYF.

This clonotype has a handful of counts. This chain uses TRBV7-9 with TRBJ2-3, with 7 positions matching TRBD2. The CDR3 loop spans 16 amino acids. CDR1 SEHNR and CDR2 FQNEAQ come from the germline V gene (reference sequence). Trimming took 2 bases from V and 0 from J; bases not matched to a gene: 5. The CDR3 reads CASSLLSGTSTDTQYF. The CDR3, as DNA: TGTGCCAGCAGCTTACTGAGCGGGACCAGCACAGATACGCAGTATTTT.

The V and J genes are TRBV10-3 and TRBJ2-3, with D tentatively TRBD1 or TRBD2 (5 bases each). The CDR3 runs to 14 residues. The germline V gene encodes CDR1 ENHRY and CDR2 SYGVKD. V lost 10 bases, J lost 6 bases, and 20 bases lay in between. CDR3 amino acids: CATLEPGARDTQYF. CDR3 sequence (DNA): TGTGCCACCCTAGAACCCGGGGCCAGGGATACGCAGTATTTT.

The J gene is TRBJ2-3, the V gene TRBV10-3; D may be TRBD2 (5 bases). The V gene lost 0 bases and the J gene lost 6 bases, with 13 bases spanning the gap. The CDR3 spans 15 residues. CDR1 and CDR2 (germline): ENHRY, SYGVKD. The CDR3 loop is CAISESNGKLDTQYF. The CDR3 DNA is TGTGCCATCAGTGAGTCGAACGGGAAACTCGATACGCAGTATTTT.

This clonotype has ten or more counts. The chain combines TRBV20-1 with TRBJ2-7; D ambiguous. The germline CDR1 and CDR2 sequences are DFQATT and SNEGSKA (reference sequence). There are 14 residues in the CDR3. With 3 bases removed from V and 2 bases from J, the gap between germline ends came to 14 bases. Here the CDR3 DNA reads TGCAGTGCTAGCCAAGGTCGGCCCCCCTACGAGCAGTACTTC. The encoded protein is CSASQGRPPYEQYF.

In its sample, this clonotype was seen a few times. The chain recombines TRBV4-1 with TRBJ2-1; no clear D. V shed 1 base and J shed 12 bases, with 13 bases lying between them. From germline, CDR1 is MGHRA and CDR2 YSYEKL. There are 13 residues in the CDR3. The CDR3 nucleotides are TGCGCCAGCAGCCAAGTTGGGCAGTTCGGGCAGTTCTTC. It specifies CASSQVGQFGQFF.

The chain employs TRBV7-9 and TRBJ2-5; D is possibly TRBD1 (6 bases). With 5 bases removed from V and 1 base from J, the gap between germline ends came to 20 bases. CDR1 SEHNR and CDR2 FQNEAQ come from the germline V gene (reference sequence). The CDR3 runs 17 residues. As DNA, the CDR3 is TGTGCCAGCAGCCAGCTTACAGGGAGAGGGGCCCAAGAGACCCAGTACTTC. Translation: CASSQLTGRGAQETQYF.

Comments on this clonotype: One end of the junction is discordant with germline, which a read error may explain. In DNA, the CDR3 is TGTCCCAGCAGTTTTTCTCTGACCCACTACGAGCAGTACTTC. It translates to CPSSFSLTHYEQYF. The chain carries TRBV28 and TRBJ2-7, with D hard to call. The CDR3 is 14 amino acids. CDR1 and CDR2 (germline): MDHEN, SYDVKM.

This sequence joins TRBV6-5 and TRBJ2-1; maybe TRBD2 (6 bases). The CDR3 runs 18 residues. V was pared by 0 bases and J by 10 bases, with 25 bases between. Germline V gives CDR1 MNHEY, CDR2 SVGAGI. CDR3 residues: CASSYSGPAGSARYEQFF. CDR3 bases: TGTGCCAGCAGTTACTCGGGCCCTGCCGGGAGTGCCAGATACGAGCAGTTCTTC.

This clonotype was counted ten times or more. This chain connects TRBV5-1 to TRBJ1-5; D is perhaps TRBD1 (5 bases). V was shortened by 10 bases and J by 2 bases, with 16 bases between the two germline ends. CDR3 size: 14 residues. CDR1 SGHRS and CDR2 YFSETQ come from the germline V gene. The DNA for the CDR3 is TGCGCCCCGGGACGAGTTCAGGGCAATCAGCCCCAGCATTTT. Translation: CAPGRVQGNQPQHF.

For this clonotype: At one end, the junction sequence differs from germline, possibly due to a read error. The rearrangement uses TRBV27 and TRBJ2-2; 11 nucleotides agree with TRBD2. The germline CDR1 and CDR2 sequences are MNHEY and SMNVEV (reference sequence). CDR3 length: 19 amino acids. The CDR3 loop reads CASSLSPVSSGRNAGELFF. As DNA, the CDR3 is TGTGCCAGCAGTTTGTCCCCAGTATCTAGCGGGAGGAACGCCGGGGAGCTGTTTTTT.

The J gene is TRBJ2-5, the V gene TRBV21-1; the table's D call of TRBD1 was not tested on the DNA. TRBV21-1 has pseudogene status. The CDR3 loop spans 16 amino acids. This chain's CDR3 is CASSKEARGLQETQYF. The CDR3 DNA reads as TGTGCCAGCAGCAAAGAAGCAAGGGGGCTACAAGAGACCCAGTACTTC.

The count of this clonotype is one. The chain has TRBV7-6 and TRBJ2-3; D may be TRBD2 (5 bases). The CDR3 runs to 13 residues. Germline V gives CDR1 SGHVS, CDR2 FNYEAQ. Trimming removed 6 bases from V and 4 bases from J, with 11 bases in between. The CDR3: CASSSTRADTQYF. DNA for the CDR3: TGTGCCAGCAGTTCCACTAGAGCAGATACGCAGTATTTT.

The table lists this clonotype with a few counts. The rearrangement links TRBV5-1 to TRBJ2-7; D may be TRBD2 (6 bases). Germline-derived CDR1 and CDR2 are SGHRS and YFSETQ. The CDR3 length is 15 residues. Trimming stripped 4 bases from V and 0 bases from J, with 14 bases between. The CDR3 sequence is CASSVLASSSYEQYF. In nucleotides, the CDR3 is TGCGCCAGCAGCGTGCTAGCGTCAAGCTCCTACGAGCAGTACTTC.

The CDR3 spells CASSFGITRAGELFF. For the CDR3, the DNA is TGTGCCAGCAGCTTCGGTATAACTCGGGCCGGGGAGCTGTTTTTT. The V and J genes are TRBV7-3 and TRBJ2-2; D not certain. This CDR3 has 15 residues. V was trimmed by 3 bases and J by 6 bases, leaving 14 bases between them. Germline V gene sequence: CDR1 SGHTA, CDR2 FQGTGA.

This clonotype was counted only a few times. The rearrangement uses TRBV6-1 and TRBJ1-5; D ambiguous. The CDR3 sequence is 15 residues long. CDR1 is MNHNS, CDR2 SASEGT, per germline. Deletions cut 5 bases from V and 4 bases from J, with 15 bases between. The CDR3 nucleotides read TGTGCCAGCAGTCGACGGCAGGTGATTAATCAGCCCCAGCATTTT. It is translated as CASSRRQVINQPQHF.

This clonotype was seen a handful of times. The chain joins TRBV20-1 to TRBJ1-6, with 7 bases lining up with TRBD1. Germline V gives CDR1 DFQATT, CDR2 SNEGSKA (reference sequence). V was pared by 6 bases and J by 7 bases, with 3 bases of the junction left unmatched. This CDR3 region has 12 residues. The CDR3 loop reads CSAGQSNSPLHF. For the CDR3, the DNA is TGCAGTGCGGGACAGTCGAATTCACCCCTCCACTTT.

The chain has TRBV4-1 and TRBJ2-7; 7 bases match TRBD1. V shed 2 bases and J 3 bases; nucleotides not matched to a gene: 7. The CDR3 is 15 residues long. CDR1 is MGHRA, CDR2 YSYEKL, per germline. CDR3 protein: CASSQFPTGIYEQYF. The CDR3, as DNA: TGCGCCAGCAGCCAATTCCCGACAGGGATCTACGAGCAGTACTTC.

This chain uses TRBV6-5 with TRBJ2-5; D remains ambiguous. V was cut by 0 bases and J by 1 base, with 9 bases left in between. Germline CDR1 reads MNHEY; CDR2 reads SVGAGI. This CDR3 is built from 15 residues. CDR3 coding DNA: TGTGCCAGCAGTTACTCGAGAAGCCCCCAAGAGACCCAGTACTTC. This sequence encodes CASSYSRSPQETQYF.

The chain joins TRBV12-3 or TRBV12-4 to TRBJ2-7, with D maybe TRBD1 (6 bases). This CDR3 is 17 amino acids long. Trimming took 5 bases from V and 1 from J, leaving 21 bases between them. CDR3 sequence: CASSLLITRDTSYEQYF. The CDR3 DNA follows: TGTGCCAGCAGTCTACTTATAACCCGGGACACTTCCTACGAGCAGTACTTC.

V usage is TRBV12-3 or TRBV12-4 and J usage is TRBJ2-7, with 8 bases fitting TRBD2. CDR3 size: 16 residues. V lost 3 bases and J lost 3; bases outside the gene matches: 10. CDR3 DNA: TGTGCCAGCAGTTTGAGTCTCGGGAGCGGGGGCTACGAGCAGTACTTC. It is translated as CASSLSLGSGGYEQYF.

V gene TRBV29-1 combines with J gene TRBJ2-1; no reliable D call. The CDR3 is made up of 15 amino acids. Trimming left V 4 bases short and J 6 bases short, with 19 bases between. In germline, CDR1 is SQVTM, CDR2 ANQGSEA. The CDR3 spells CSVGSMELVGNEQFF. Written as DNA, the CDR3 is TGCAGCGTTGGTAGCATGGAGCTAGTTGGCAATGAGCAGTTCTTC.

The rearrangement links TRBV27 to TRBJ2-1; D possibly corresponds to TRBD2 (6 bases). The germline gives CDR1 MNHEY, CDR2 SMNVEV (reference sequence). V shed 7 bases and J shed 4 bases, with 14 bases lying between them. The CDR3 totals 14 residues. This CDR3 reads CASTSGLVYNEQFF. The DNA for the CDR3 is TGTGCCAGCACCTCGGGACTCGTTTACAATGAGCAGTTCTTC.

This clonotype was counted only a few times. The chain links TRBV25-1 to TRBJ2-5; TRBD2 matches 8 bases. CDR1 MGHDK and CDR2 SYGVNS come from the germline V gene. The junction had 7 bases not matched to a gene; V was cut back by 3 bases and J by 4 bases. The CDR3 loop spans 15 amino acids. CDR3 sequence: CASSDPGRASETQYF. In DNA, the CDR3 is TGTGCCAGCAGTGATCCCGGGAGGGCCTCAGAGACCCAGTACTTC. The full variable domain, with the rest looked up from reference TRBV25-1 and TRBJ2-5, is EADIYQTPRYLVIGTGKKITLECSQTMGHDKMYWYQQDPGMELHLIHYSYGVNSTEKGDLSSESTVSRIRTEHFPLTLESARPSHTSQYLCASSDPGRASETQYFGPGTRLLVL.

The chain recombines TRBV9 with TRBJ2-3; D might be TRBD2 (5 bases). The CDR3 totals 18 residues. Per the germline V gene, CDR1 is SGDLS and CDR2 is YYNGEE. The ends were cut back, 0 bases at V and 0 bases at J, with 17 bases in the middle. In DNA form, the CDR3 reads TGTGCCAGCAGCGTAGAGGGATTACGGGATCGCAGCACAGATACGCAGTATTTT. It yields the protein CASSVEGLRDRSTDTQYF.

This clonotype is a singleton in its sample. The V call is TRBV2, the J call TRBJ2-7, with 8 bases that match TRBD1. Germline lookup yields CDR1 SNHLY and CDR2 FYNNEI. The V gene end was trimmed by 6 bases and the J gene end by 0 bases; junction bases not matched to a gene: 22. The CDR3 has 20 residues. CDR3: CASRQMFQDRVTRISYEQYF. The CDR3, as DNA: TGTGCCAGCAGGCAAATGTTCCAGGACAGGGTCACGCGCATCTCCTACGAGCAGTACTTC.

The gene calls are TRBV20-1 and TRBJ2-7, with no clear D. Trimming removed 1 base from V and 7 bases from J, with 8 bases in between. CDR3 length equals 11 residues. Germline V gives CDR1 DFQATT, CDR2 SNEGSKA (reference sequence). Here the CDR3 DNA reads TGCAGTGCTAGAGGCCCGAGTGAGCAGTACTTC. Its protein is CSARGPSEQYF.